Below, one T cell receptor (beta chain) is given with its context. The antigen is not known. V was shortened by 2 bases and J by 2 bases, with 9 bases between the two germline ends. Germline V gene sequence: CDR1 KGHSH, CDR2 LQKENI. The CDR3 loop spans 14 amino acids. The sample is drawn from a study of Ad26.COV2.S vaccination and SARS-CoV-2 variants. Study overall: Intramuscularly, Ad26.COV2.S was given either once or twice, 56 days apart.

Sequencing used immunoSEQ multiplex PCR; TCRdb keeps in-frame clones, though not all of them. The sample lists a few hundred thousand clones, around 87% seen once, with around 3.6% in the top ten. General observations from the study: While placebo recipients had lower spike-specific TCR breadth, vaccine recipients had more. The authors reported substantial breadth in spike-specific CD8+ and CD4+ T cell responses after vaccination.

The sample's treatment: 15 to 20 received Ad26.COV2.S at low or high dose, single or two shots; 5 received placebo; per-sample allocation not given. Samples were taken on day 63 after the first vaccine or placebo injection. Spike of the Wuhan-strain SARS-CoV-2 was expressed by an Ad26 vector, which formed the vaccine. The source material was peripheral blood, sampled in a trial of Ad26.COV2.S vaccine versus placebo. The sequence was collected from a person between 18 and 59 years old who received the Ad26.COV2.S COVID-19 vaccine or a placebo. The chain carries TRBV18 and TRBJ1-1; D may be TRBD1 (6 bases). The CDR3 sequence: CASSPRGANTEAFF. DNA for the CDR3: TGTGCCAGCTCACCAAGGGGGGCAAACACTGAAGCTTTCTTT.